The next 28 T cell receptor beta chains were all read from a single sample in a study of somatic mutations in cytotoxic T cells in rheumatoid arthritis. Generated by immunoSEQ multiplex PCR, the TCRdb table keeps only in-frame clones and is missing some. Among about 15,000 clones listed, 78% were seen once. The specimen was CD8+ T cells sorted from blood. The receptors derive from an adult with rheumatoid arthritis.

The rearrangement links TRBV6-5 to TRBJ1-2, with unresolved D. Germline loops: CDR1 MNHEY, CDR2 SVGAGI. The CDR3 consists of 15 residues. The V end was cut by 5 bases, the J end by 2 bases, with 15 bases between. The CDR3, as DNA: TGTGCCAGCAGTCCCACTCCGGCTTTCAACTATGGCTACACCTTC. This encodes CASSPTPAFNYGYTF.

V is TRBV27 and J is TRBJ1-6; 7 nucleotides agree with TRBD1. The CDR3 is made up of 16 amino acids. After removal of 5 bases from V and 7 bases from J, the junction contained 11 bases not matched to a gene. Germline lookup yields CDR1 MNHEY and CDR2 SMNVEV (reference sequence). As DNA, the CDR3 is TGTGCCAGCAGTACCGCTCGGGACAGAAAGAATTCACCCCTCCACTTT. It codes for CASSTARDRKNSPLHF.

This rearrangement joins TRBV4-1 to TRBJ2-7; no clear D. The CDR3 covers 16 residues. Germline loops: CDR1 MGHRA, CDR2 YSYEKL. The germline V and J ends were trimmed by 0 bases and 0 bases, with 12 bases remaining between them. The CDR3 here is CASSQDRAESSYEQYF. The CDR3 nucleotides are TGCGCCAGCAGCCAAGATAGGGCGGAAAGCTCCTACGAGCAGTACTTC.

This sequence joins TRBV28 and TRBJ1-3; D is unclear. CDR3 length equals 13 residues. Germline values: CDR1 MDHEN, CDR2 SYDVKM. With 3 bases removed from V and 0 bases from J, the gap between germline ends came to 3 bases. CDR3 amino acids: CASSFGSGNTIYF. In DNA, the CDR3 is TGTGCCAGCAGTTTCGGCTCTGGAAACACCATATATTTT.

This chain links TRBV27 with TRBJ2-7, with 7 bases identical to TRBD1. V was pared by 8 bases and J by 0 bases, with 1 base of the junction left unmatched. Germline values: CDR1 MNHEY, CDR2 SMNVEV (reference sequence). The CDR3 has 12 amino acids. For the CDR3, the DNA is TGTGCCAGCCGGACAGGCTCCTACGAGCAGTACTTC. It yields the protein CASRTGSYEQYF.

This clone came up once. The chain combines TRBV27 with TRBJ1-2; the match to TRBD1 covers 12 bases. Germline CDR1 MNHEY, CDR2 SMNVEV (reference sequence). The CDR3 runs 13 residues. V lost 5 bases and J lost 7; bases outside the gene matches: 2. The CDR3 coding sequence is TGTGCCAGCAGTACGGGACAGGGGGCTGGCTACACCTTC. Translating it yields CASSTGQGAGYTF.

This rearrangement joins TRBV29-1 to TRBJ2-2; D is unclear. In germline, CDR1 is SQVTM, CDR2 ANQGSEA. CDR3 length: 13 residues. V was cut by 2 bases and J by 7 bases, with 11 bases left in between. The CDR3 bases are TGCAGCGTTGAAATTCGTACAGACGGGGAGCTGTTTTTT. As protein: CSVEIRTDGELFF.

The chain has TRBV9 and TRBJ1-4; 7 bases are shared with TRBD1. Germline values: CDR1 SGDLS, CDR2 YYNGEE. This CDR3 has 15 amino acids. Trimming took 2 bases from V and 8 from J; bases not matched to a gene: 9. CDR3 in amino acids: CASSVGGTASEKLFF. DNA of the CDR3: TGTGCCAGCAGCGTGGGGGGGACAGCCAGCGAAAAACTGTTTTTT.

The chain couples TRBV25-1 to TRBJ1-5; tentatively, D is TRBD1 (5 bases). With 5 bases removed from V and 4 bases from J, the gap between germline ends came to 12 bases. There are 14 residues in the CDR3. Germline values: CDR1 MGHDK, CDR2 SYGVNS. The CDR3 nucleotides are TGTGCCAGCAGTTTCCGGGGGGAGAATCAGCCCCAGCATTTT. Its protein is CASSFRGENQPQHF.

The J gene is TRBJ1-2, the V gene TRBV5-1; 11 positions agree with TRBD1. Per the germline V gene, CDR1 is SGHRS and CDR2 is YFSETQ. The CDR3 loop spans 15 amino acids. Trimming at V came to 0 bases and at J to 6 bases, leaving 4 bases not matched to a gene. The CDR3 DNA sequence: TGCGCCAGCAGCTTGGAAGGACAGGGGGCGGATGGCTACACCTTC. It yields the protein CASSLEGQGADGYTF.

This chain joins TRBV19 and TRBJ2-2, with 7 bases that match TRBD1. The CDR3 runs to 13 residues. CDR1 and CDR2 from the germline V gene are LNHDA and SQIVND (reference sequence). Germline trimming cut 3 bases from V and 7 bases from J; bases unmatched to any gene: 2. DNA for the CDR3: TGTGCCAGTAGTATTCAGGGGGACGGGGAGCTGTTTTTT. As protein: CASSIQGDGELFF.

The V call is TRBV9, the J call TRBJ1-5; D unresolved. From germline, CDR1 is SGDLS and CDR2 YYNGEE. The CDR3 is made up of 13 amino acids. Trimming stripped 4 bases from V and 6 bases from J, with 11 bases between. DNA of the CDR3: TGTGCCAGCAGCCCCAGTGGAGGTCAGCCCCAGCATTTT. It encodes CASSPSGGQPQHF.

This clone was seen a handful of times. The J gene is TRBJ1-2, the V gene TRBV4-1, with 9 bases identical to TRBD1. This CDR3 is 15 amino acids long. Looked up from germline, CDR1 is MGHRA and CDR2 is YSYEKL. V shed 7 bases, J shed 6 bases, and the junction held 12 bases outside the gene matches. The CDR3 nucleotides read TGCGCCAGCATCACCAACCGGGACAGGGTCAATGGCTACACCTTC. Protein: CASITNRDRVNGYTF.

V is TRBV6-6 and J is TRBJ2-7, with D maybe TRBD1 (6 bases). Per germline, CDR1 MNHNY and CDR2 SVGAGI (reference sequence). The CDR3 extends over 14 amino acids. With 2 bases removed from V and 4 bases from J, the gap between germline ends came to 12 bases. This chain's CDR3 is CASSYGGAEYEQYF. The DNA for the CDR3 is TGTGCCAGCAGTTACGGGGGCGCGGAATACGAGCAGTACTTC.

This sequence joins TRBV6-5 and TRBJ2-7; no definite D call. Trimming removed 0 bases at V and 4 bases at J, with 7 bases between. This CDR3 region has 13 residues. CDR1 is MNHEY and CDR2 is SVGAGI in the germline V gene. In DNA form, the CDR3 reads TGTGCCAGCAGTTACTCGAAATTGTACGAGCAGTACTTC. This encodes CASSYSKLYEQYF.

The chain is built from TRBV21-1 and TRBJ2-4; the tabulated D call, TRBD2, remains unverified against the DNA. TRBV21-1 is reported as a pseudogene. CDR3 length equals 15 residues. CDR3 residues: CASGGGKLAKNIQYF. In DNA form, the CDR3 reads TGTGCCAGCGGGGGAGGAAAGCTAGCCAAAAACATTCAGTACTTC.

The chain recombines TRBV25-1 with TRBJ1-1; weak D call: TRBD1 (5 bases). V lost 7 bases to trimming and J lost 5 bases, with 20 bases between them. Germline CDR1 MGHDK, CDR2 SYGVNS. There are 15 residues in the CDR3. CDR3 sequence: CASTNSWPGRTEAFF. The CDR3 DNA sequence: TGTGCCAGCACCAACTCATGGCCAGGGAGAACTGAAGCTTTCTTT.

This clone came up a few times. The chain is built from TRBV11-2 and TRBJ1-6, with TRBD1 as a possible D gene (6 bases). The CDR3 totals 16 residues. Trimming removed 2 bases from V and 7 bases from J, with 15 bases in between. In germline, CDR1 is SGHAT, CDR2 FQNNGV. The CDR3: CASSLRQRGKNSPLHF. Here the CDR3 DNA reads TGTGCCAGCAGCTTACGCCAGAGGGGGAAGAATTCACCCCTCCACTTT.

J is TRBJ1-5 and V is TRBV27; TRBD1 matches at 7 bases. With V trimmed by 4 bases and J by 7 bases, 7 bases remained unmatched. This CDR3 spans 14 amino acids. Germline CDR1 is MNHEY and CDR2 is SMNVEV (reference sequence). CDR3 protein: CASSSYRGEQPQHF. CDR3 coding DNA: TGTGCCAGCAGTTCCTACAGGGGTGAGCAGCCCCAGCATTTT.

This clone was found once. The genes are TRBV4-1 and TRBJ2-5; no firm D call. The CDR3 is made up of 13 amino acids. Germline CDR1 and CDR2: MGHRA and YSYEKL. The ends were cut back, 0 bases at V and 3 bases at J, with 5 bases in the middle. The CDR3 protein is CASSQENKETQYF. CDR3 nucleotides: TGCGCCAGCAGCCAAGAGAATAAAGAGACCCAGTACTTC.

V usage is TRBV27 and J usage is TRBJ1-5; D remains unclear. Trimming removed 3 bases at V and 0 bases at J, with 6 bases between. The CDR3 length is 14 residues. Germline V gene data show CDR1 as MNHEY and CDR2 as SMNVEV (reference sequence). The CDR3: CASSLGGSNQPQHF. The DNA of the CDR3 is TGTGCCAGCAGTTTGGGTGGTAGCAATCAGCCCCAGCATTTT.

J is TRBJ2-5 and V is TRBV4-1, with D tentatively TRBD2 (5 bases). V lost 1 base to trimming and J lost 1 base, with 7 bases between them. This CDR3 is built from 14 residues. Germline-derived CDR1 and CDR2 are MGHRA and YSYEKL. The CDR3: CASSQVTIQETQYF. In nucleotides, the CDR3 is TGCGCCAGCAGCCAAGTGACTATCCAAGAGACCCAGTACTTC.

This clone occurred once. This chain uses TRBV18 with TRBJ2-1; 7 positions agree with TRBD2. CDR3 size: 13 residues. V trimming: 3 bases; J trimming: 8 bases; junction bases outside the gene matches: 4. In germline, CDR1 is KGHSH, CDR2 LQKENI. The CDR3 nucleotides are TGTGCCAGCTCACCGGGGAGGGTGGATGAGCAGTTCTTC. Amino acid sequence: CASSPGRVDEQFF.

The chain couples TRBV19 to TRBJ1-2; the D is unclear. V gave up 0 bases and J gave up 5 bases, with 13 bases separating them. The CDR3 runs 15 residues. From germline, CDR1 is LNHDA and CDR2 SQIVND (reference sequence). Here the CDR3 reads CASSIDTAELYGYTF. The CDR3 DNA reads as TGTGCCAGTAGTATAGATACGGCAGAGTTGTATGGCTACACCTTC.

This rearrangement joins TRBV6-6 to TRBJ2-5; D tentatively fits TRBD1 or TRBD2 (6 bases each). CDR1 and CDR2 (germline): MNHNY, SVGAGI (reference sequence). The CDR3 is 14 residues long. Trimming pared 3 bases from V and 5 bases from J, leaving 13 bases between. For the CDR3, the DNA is TGTGCCAGCAGTTATGGGGGGCGCATGGAGACCCAGTACTTC. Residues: CASSYGGRMETQYF.

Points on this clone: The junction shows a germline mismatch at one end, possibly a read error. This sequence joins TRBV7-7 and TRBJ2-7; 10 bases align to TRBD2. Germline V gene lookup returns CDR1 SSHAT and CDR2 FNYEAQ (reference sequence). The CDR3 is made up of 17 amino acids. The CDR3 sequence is CASSPDSGGLFSDEQYF. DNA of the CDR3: TGTGCTAGCAGCCCGGATAGCGGGGGGCTATTCTCCGACGAGCAGTACTTC.

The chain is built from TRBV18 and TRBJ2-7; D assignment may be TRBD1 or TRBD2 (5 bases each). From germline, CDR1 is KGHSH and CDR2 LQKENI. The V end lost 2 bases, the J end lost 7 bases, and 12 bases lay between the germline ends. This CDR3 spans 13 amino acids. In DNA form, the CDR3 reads TGTGCCAGCTCACCAGGGGGAGTCGGAGAGCAGTACTTC. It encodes CASSPGGVGEQYF.

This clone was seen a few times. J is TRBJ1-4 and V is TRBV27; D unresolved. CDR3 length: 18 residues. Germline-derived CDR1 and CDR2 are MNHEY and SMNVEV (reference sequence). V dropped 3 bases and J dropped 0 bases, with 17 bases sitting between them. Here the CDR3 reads CASSFPHLNFATNEKLFF. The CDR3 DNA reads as TGTGCCAGCAGTTTCCCACACCTTAACTTTGCAACTAATGAAAAACTGTTTTTT.